These 17 T cell receptor beta chains originate from one sample sequenced in a study of blood T cell repertoires in COVID-19. Sequenced by immunoSEQ multiplex PCR; TCRdb stores in-frame clones only, minus some. The sample has some 160,000 clones; around 89% are singletons. The sequenced material came from peripheral blood. These receptors were obtained from a woman between 55 and 75 years old with active COVID-19.

Comments on this clone: A junction end diverges from the germline sequence, so it may reflect a read error. The gene calls are TRBV9 and TRBJ2-1; 12 bases fit TRBD2. The CDR3 consists of 17 residues. From germline, CDR1 is SGDLS and CDR2 YYNGEE. CDR3 amino acids: CASSWTSGTYVPNEQFF. The CDR3 DNA is TGCGCCAGTTCCTGGACTAGCGGGACATATGTACCCAATGAGCAGTTCTTC.

The J gene is TRBJ1-4, the V gene TRBV19, with a possible D match to TRBD1 (6 bases). Looked up from germline, CDR1 is LNHDA and CDR2 is SQIVND (reference sequence). The CDR3 contains 15 residues. V dropped 5 bases and J dropped 4 bases, with 14 bases sitting between them. Here the CDR3 reads CASSLGHAINEKLFF. The CDR3 bases are TGTGCCAGTAGTCTGGGACACGCCATTAATGAAAAACTGTTTTTT.

This clone was detected a few times. V gene TRBV27 combines with J gene TRBJ1-1; 9 nucleotides line up with TRBD1. The CDR3 runs to 13 residues. Germline V lookup: CDR1 MNHEY, CDR2 SMNVEV (reference sequence). V lost 4 bases and J lost 3; bases outside the gene matches: 0. The chain's CDR3 is CASSWTGDTEAFF. DNA of the CDR3: TGTGCCAGCAGTTGGACAGGGGACACTGAAGCTTTCTTT.

V gene TRBV18 combines with J gene TRBJ2-2, with 7 bases that match TRBD1. With 2 bases clipped from V and 5 bases from J, the junction kept 5 bases outside the gene matches. Germline V lookup: CDR1 KGHSH, CDR2 LQKENI. The CDR3 runs to 15 residues. The CDR3 sequence: CASSPSTGVTGELFF. Written as DNA, the CDR3 is TGTGCCAGCTCACCATCAACAGGGGTGACCGGGGAGCTGTTTTTT.

This chain links TRBV12-3 or TRBV12-4 with TRBJ2-5, with TRBD1 matching over 7 bases. V shed 6 bases, J shed 5 bases, and the junction held 6 bases outside the gene matches. The CDR3 is 13 residues long. CDR3 DNA sequence: TGTGCCAGCAGCCTCAGAGGGGGCGAGACCCAGTACTTC. Its protein product is CASSLRGGETQYF.

CDR3 nucleotides: TGCGCCAGCAGCACGGGACAGAACTATGGCTACACCTTC. Translating gives CASSTGQNYGYTF. This chain uses TRBV5-1 with TRBJ1-2, with TRBD1 matching 7 bases. After removal of 4 bases from V and 2 bases from J, the junction contained 2 bases not matched to a gene. The CDR3 totals 13 residues. Germline V gene lookup returns CDR1 SGHRS and CDR2 YFSETQ.

The rearrangement joins TRBV7-2 to TRBJ2-7; a possible D gene is TRBD1 (6 bases). Germline V gives CDR1 SGHTA, CDR2 FQGNSA. This CDR3 is 14 amino acids long. V was clipped by 3 bases and J by 5 bases, with 14 bases between them. The CDR3 loop reads CASSLRGIQNEQYF. DNA for the CDR3: TGTGCCAGCAGCTTGAGGGGGATTCAGAACGAGCAGTACTTC.

The V gene is TRBV6-5, the J gene TRBJ2-7, with D possibly being TRBD1 (5 bases). CDR1 MNHEY and CDR2 SVGAGI come from the germline V gene. The ends were cut back, 1 base at V and 6 bases at J, with 16 bases in the middle. The CDR3 extends over 15 amino acids. The CDR3 loop is CASSYWSGRQIEQYF. In nucleotides, the CDR3 is TGTGCCAGCAGTTACTGGTCAGGGCGGCAAATCGAGCAGTACTTC.

The chain joins TRBV29-1 to TRBJ1-1, with 7 bases that match TRBD1. CDR1 and CDR2 from the germline V gene are SQVTM and ANQGSEA. The V and J ends lost 6 bases and 0 bases, in that order; junction bases with no gene match: 10. CDR3 length: 15 amino acids. The DNA for the CDR3 is TGCAGCGTAGCGACAGGGATCATAGTGAACACTGAAGCTTTCTTT. Translating it yields CSVATGIIVNTEAFF.

This chain uses TRBV7-6 with TRBJ2-5, with a tentative D call TRBD2 (7 bases). Germline loops: CDR1 SGHVS, CDR2 FNYEAQ. The length of the CDR3 is 17 residues. Trimming stripped 4 bases from V and 0 bases from J, with 18 bases between. The CDR3 protein is CASSSGRGIGYQETQYF. In nucleotides, the CDR3 is TGTGCCAGCAGCTCAGGGAGGGGGATCGGGTACCAAGAGACCCAGTACTTC.

V gene TRBV4-1 combines with J gene TRBJ2-1, with D possibly TRBD1 on 6 matching bases. V shed 2 bases and J shed 2 bases, with 25 bases lying between them. The CDR3 is made up of 20 amino acids. CDR1 and CDR2 from the germline V gene are MGHRA and YSYEKL. CDR3 DNA: TGCGCCAGCAGCCAATACCCGGGACAAACCCCGATTGTAACCTACAATGAGCAGTTCTTC. This translates into CASSQYPGQTPIVTYNEQFF.

The chain is built from TRBV6-2 or TRBV6-3 and TRBJ1-5; D perhaps matches TRBD1 (5 bases). V lost 6 bases and J lost 4, with 16 bases in between. The CDR3 totals 15 residues. CDR1 is MNHEY and CDR2 is SVGEGT in the germline V gene. In DNA form, the CDR3 reads TGTGCCAGCAGCCTTCTAGCCGGGGGAAATCAGCCCCAGCATTTT. It is translated as CASSLLAGGNQPQHF.

The gene calls are TRBV5-6 and TRBJ2-1; TRBD1 might be the D (6 bases). The CDR3 extends over 17 amino acids. Germline CDR1 SGHDT, CDR2 YYEEEE. Trimming stripped 2 bases from V and 3 bases from J, with 18 bases between. CDR3 amino acids: CASSFIPGTTYYNEQFF. The DNA of the CDR3 is TGTGCCAGCAGCTTCATCCCTGGGACAACGTACTACAATGAGCAGTTCTTC.

This clone was detected only once. The chain combines TRBV7-2 with TRBJ2-7, with D possibly matching TRBD1 (6 bases). Trimming removed 5 bases from V and 4 bases from J, with 12 bases in between. The CDR3 has 13 residues. Per the germline V gene, CDR1 is SGHTA and CDR2 is FQGNSA. DNA for the CDR3: TGTGCCAGCAGCCCAGGGGTGTTGTACGAGCAGTACTTC. Amino acids: CASSPGVLYEQYF.

This sequence joins TRBV19 and TRBJ1-5, with a weak D call TRBD1 (5 bases). This CDR3 contains 17 residues. Germline CDR1 and CDR2: LNHDA and SQIVND (reference sequence). With 7 bases removed from V and 3 bases from J, the gap between germline ends came to 22 bases. CDR3 nucleotide sequence: TGTGCCAGTACCCGAACGCGGGGCCGGAGGGACAATCAGCCCCAGCATTTT. The encoded protein is CASTRTRGRRDNQPQHF.

About this clone: Within the sample, other DNA sequences also encode this same CDR3. The chain is built from TRBV6-5 and TRBJ1-4; the D is unclear. V gave up 0 bases and J gave up 0 bases, with 5 bases separating them. CDR1 and CDR2 (germline): MNHEY, SVGAGI. The CDR3 is 15 amino acids. CDR3 sequence: CASSYSGATNEKLFF. The CDR3 DNA reads TGTGCCAGCAGTTACTCCGGGGCAACTAATGAAAAACTGTTTTTT.

V is TRBV19 and J is TRBJ1-5, with D unclear. The CDR3 sequence is 15 residues long. Germline values: CDR1 LNHDA, CDR2 SQIVND (reference sequence). The V end was cut by 5 bases, the J end by 0 bases, with 11 bases between. CDR3 bases: TGTGCCAGTAGTTGGACTTTAGGTAGCAATCAGCCCCAGCATTTT. It codes for CASSWTLGSNQPQHF.